The 7 T cell receptor beta chains listed next were all sequenced from one sample in a study of T-cell reconstitution after alpha-beta-depleted transplantation in children. For TCRbeta, the library was prepared with unique molecular identifiers. One entry per CDR3 protein, called by TCRdb with MiXCR from the PCR reads. The table includes 200,000 to 250,000 distinct CDR3 sequences, 24% detected once. Sequencing used PBMCs, mostly from graft donor cells, obtained 360 days after TCRalphabeta/CD19-depleted stem cell transplant. The source of these receptors is a female patient aged 2 to 10 who had a stem cell transplant for congenital amegakaryocytic thrombocytopenia, so the T cells may come from the graft donor.

The chain employs TRBV28 and TRBJ2-7, with no clear D. Trimming stripped 6 bases from V and 2 bases from J, with 14 bases between. Germline loops: CDR1 MDHEN, CDR2 SYDVKM. This CDR3 contains 14 residues. The chain's CDR3 is CASSSLNPAYEQYF. CDR3 nucleotides: TGTGCCAGCAGCAGTTTAAACCCGGCCTACGAGCAGTACTTC.

This clonotype has just a few counts. This chain uses TRBV7-2 with TRBJ1-1; D gene unclear. V lost 1 base and J lost 4, with 7 bases in between. There are 13 residues in the CDR3. Germline V gene sequence: CDR1 SGHTA, CDR2 FQGNSA. CDR3 DNA sequence: TGTGCCAGCAGCTTAGGTTTCTTCACTGAAGCTTTCTTT. Translating it yields CASSLGFFTEAFF.

The chain carries TRBV5-1 and TRBJ1-2, with 12 bases fitting TRBD1. The CDR3 sequence is 17 residues long. Germline-derived CDR1 and CDR2 are SGHRS and YFSETQ. V lost 2 bases and J lost 2; bases outside the gene matches: 7. The CDR3 DNA reads as TGCGCCAGCAGCTTCGTCGGGACAGGGGGCCCAAACTATGGCTACACCTTC. Translating it yields CASSFVGTGGPNYGYTF.

This clonotype turned up a few times. The V and J genes are TRBV2 and TRBJ2-3, with TRBD1 as a possible D gene (5 bases). V was shortened by 7 bases and J by 8 bases, with 10 bases between the two germline ends. Per germline, CDR1 SNHLY and CDR2 FYNNEI. The CDR3 is 11 amino acids. The CDR3 DNA follows: TGTGCCAGCACCCGAAGGGGTACGCAGTATTTT. This translates into CASTRRGTQYF. The entire variable domain, with the rest obtained from reference TRBV2 and TRBJ2-3, is as follows: EPEVTQTPSHQVTQMGQEVILRCVPISNHLYFYWYRQILGQKVEFLVSFYNNEISEKSEIFDDQFSVERPDGSNFTLKIRSTKLEDSAMYFCASTRRGTQYFGPGTRLTVL.

This clonotype has only a few counts. J is TRBJ2-3 and V is TRBV2; a possible D gene is TRBD2 (6 bases). The germline V gene has CDR1 SNHLY and CDR2 FYNNEI. This CDR3 comprises 16 residues. V was trimmed by 3 bases and J by 5 bases, leaving 18 bases between them. Here the CDR3 DNA reads TGTGCCAGCAGTGAGGTTCAGCTAGCGAGAGGAGATACGCAGTATTTT. Translated, it gives CASSEVQLARGDTQYF.

This clonotype has at least ten counts. This rearrangement joins TRBV7-2 to TRBJ2-1; 9 nucleotides line up with TRBD2. Germline values: CDR1 SGHTA, CDR2 FQGNSA. This CDR3 is 15 amino acids long. V gave up 5 bases and J gave up 0 bases; unmatched junction bases: 2. The CDR3 DNA reads TGTGCCAGCAGCCTGGGACTAGCCTCCTACAATGAGCAGTTCTTC. It is translated as CASSLGLASYNEQFF. The complete variable domain, with remaining parts taken from reference TRBV7-2 and TRBJ2-1, reads GAGVSQSPSNKVTEKGKDVELRCDPISGHTALYWYRQSLGQGLEFLIYFQGNSAPDKSGLPSDRFSAERTGGSVSTLTIQRTQQEDSAVYLCASSLGLASYNEQFFGPGTRLTVL.

The genes are TRBV25-1 and TRBJ2-1; 10 positions match TRBD1. CDR1 MGHDK and CDR2 SYGVNS come from the germline V gene. The CDR3 sequence is 15 residues long. V trimming: 1 base; J trimming: 6 bases; junction bases outside the gene matches: 3. The CDR3 sequence: CASSEFGTGANEQFF. CDR3 bases: TGTGCCAGCAGTGAATTCGGGACAGGGGCCAATGAGCAGTTCTTC.